This T cell receptor (beta chain) was captured in a study of regulatory T cells in long-lasting Graves disease. Time point here: persistent/refractory GD, antithyroid drugs over 5 years with positive TRAb. Construction of the TCR library relied on RNA isolated from PBMCs. The authors built TCR beta libraries using iRepertoire HTBI primers and Arm-PCR of CDR3 regions. From the multiplex PCR reads, TCRdb called clonotypes with MiXCR, one entry per CDR3 protein. The table has approximately 500,000 distinct CDR3 sequences, under 25% seen once. The V end lost 2 bases, the J end lost 5 bases, and 18 bases lay between the germline ends. The CDR3 extends over 16 amino acids. Germline loops: CDR1 MNHNS, CDR2 SASEGT. This clonotype has ten or more counts.

The starting material was peripheral blood mononuclear cells (PBMCs), obtained when the disease was refractory, from a patient treated with antithyroid drugs. The rearrangement joins TRBV6-1 to TRBJ2-5; D may match TRBD1 or TRBD2 (5 bases each). The TCR sequence derives from a female donor with Graves disease. In nucleotides, the CDR3 is TGTGCCAGCAGTGAAACCCCAGTCGGGGCGCGGGAGACCCAGTACTTC. Amino acids: CASSETPVGARETQYF.